This T cell receptor (beta chain) was retrieved from a study of identical twins. Study conclusions and caveats: Out-of-frame beta chain sequences displayed weaker excess sharing between twins.

This clonotype was counted between two and nine times. What it binds is unknown. This CDR3 is built from 19 residues. Germline CDR1 LGHDT, CDR2 YNNKEL (reference sequence). Trimming removed 0 bases from V and 0 bases from J; junction bases left unmatched: 10. cDNA carried unique molecular identifiers, and a universal primer site was added by template switching. TCRdb ran MiXCR on the 5' RACE reads and lists one entry per CDR3 protein. The table records a few hundred thousand distinct CDR3 sequences, approximately 13% of them present only once. These same data were also listed under a study on yellow fever vaccine responses in identical twins.

Material: CD8+ T cells sorted from blood. The rearrangement links TRBV3-1 to TRBJ2-2; 7 positions agree with TRBD2. The clonotype comes from a woman aged 18 to 35 in good health. As DNA, the CDR3 is TGTGCCAGCAGCCAAGACTCGGGTCTAGCGGTTACGAACACCGGGGAGCTGTTTTTT. It is translated as CASSQDSGLAVTNTGELFF. Supplemented by reference TRBV3-1 and TRBJ2-2, the full variable domain reads DTAVSQTPKYLVTQMGNDKSIKCEQNLGHDTMYWYKQDSKKFLKIMFSYNNKELIINETVPNRFSPKSPDKAHLNLHINSLELGDSAVYFCASSQDSGLAVTNTGELFFGEGSRLTVL.